One sample yielded the 10 T cell receptor beta chains listed below, sequenced in a study of blood T cell repertoires in COVID-19. Profiling relied on immunoSEQ multiplex PCR, and the TCRdb table lists in-frame clones only, not all of them. The sample holds more than 60,000 clones; roughly 87% are singletons and the top ten take roughly 13%. Sequences were obtained from peripheral blood. These receptors originate from a woman over 75 with acute or convalescent COVID-19.

The genes are TRBV5-1 and TRBJ2-5; 9 nucleotides agree with TRBD1. The CDR3 loop spans 15 amino acids. Germline assignment: CDR1 SGHRS and CDR2 YFSETQ. V shed 2 bases, J shed 5 bases, and the junction held 7 bases outside the gene matches. CDR3 DNA: TGCGCCAGCAGCTTTACAGGGGGCTTCGGGGAGACCCAGTACTTC. Translating it yields CASSFTGGFGETQYF.

The chain carries TRBV5-1 and TRBJ1-6; D is uncertain. This CDR3 has 15 residues. Germline loops: CDR1 SGHRS, CDR2 YFSETQ. Trimming removed 4 bases from V and 3 bases from J, with 11 bases in between. CDR3 sequence (DNA): TGCGCCAGCAGCGCTGGGGAGCTCTATAATTCACCCCTCCACTTT. This sequence encodes CASSAGELYNSPLHF.

The rearrangement links TRBV20-1 to TRBJ1-3; 7 bases match TRBD1. The V gene's germline CDR1 is DFQATT and CDR2 SNEGSKA (reference sequence). The V gene end was trimmed by 0 bases and the J gene end by 15 bases; junction bases not matched to a gene: 5. The CDR3 extends over 11 amino acids. In DNA form, the CDR3 reads TGCAGTGCTAGAGATCGGGGGACAGAATATTTT. Translating gives CSARDRGTEYF.

The V call is TRBV5-1, the J call TRBJ1-1; TRBD1 matches 9 bases. V shed 0 bases, J shed 5 bases, and the junction held 2 bases outside the gene matches. The CDR3 totals 14 residues. Per germline, CDR1 SGHRS and CDR2 YFSETQ. The CDR3 reads CASSLAGQGTEAFF. The CDR3 nucleotides read TGCGCCAGCAGCTTGGCGGGACAGGGTACTGAAGCTTTCTTT.

This clone was seen more than once but under ten times. J is TRBJ2-3 and V is TRBV5-1, with TRBD2 identical over 8 bases. V shed 0 bases, J shed 1 base, and the junction held 4 bases outside the gene matches. The CDR3 runs 16 residues. Germline V CDR1 and CDR2: SGHRS, YFSETQ. Here the CDR3 DNA reads TGCGCCAGCAGCTTGGAACGGGGGGGAGGCACAGATACGCAGTATTTT. Translating gives CASSLERGGGTDTQYF.

The CDR3 DNA follows: TGTGCCATCACCGACAGGGATAAAGCCTACGAGCAGTACTTC. It translates to CAITDRDKAYEQYF. This sequence joins TRBV10-3 and TRBJ2-7, with 7 bases aligning to TRBD1. V was pared by 7 bases and J by 2 bases, with 8 bases of the junction left unmatched. Germline CDR1 and CDR2: ENHRY and SYGVKD. The CDR3 has 14 amino acids.

J is TRBJ2-3 and V is TRBV4-3, with D possibly being TRBD2 (5 bases). This CDR3 contains 16 residues. The germline V gene has CDR1 LGHNA and CDR2 YSLEER. Trimming left V 0 bases short and J 3 bases short, with 13 bases between. The CDR3 bases are TGCGCCAGCAGCCAAGATCGAGGGAGCGGAACAGATACGCAGTATTTT. Amino acids: CASSQDRGSGTDTQYF.

This clone appeared a few times. The rearrangement uses TRBV9 and TRBJ2-1; D gene ambiguous. The germline CDR1 and CDR2 sequences are SGDLS and YYNGEE. V was clipped by 0 bases and J by 6 bases, with 13 bases between them. This CDR3 is 15 amino acids long. CDR3 coding DNA: TGTGCCAGCAGCGTAGGACCGATCCTAGGCAATGAGCAGTTCTTC. Translating gives CASSVGPILGNEQFF.

This clone appeared a few times. The V gene is TRBV5-1, the J gene TRBJ1-1, with TRBD1 identical over 7 bases. The V gene end was trimmed by 4 bases and the J gene end by 1 base; junction bases not matched to a gene: 4. Germline-derived CDR1 and CDR2 are SGHRS and YFSETQ. This CDR3 has 14 residues. The CDR3 bases are TGCGCCAGCAGCACGACAGGGCCGAACACTGAAGCTTTCTTT. As protein: CASSTTGPNTEAFF.

V is TRBV5-4 and J is TRBJ1-3, with 8 bases fitting TRBD1. The CDR3 consists of 15 residues. Germline V lookup: CDR1 SGHNT, CDR2 YYREEE (reference sequence). V was pared by 2 bases and J by 0 bases, with 1 base of the junction left unmatched. CDR3 in amino acids: CASSLGTGSGNTIYF. The CDR3 DNA reads TGTGCCAGCAGCTTAGGGACAGGCTCTGGAAACACCATATATTTT.